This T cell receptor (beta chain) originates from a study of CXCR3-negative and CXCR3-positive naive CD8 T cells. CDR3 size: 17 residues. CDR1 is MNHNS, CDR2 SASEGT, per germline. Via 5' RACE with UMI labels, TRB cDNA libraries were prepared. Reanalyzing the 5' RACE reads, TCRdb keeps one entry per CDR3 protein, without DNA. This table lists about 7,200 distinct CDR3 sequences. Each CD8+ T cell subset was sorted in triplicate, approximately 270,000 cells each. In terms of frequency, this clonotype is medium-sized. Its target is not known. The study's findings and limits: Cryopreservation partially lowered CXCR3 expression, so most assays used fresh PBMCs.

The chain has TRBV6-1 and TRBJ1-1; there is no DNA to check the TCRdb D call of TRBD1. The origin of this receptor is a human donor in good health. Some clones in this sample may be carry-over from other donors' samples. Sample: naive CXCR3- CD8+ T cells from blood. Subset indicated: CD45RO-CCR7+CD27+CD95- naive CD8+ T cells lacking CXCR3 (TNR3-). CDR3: CASSEAVSGGGNTEAFF.